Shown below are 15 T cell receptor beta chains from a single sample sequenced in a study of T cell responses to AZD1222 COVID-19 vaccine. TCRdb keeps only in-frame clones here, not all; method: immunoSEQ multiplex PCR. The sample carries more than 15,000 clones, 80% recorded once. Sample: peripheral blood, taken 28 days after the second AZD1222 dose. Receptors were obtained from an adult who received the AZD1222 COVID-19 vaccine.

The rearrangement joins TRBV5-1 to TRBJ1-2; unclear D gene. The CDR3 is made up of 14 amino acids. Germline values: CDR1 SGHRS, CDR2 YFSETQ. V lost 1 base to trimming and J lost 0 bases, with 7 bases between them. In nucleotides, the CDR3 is TGCGCCAGCAGCTTGACAGACCCTAACTATGGCTACACCTTC. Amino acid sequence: CASSLTDPNYGYTF.

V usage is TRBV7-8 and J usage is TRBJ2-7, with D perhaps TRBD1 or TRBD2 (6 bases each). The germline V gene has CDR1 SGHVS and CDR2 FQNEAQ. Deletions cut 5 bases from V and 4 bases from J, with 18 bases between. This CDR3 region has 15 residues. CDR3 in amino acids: CASSTTGAFSYEQYF. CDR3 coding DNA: TGTGCCAGCAGCACCACGGGGGCATTTTCGTACGAGCAGTACTTC.

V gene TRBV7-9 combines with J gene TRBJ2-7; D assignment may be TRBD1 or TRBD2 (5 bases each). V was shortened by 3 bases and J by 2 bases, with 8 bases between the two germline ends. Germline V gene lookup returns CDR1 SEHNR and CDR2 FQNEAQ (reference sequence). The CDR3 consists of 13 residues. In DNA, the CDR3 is TGTGCCAGCAGCTTGGGACGGCCCTACGAGCAGTACTTC. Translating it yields CASSLGRPYEQYF.

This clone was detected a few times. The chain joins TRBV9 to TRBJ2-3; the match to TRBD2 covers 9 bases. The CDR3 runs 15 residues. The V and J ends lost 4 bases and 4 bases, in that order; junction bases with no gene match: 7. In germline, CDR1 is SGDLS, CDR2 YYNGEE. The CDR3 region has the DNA TGTGCCAGCAGCACTAGCGGGCGGGGAGCAGATACGCAGTATTTT. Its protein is CASSTSGRGADTQYF.

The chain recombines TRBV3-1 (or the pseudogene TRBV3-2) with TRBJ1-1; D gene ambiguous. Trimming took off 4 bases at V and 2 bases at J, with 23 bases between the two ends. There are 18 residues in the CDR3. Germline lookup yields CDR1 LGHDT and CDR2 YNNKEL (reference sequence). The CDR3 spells CASSPIRFRRQTNTEAFF. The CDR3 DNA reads TGTGCCAGCAGCCCTATACGATTCCGTAGGCAGACCAACACTGAAGCTTTCTTT.

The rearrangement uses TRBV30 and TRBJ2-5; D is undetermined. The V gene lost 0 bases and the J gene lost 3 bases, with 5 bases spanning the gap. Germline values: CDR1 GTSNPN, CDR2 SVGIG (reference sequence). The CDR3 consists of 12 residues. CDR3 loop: CAWSVTKETQYF. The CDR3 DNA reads TGTGCCTGGAGTGTGACGAAAGAGACCCAGTACTTC.

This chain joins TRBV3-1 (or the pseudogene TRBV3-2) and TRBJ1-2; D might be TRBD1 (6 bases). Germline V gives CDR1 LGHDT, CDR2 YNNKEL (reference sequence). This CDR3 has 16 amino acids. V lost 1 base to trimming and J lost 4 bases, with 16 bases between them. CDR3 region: CASSQVSGAHLYGYTF. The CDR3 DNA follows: TGTGCCAGCAGCCAAGTATCAGGGGCACACCTCTATGGCTACACCTTC.

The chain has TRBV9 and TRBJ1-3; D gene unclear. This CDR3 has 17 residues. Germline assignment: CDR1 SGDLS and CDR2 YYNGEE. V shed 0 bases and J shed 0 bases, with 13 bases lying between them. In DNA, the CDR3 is TGTGCCAGCAGCGTAGCCGGAGGACCGCGCTCTGGAAACACCATATATTTT. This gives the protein CASSVAGGPRSGNTIYF.

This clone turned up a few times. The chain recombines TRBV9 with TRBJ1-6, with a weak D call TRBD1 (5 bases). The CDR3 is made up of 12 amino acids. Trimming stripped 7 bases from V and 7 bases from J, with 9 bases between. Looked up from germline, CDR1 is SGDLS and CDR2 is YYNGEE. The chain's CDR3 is CASGTPNSPLHF. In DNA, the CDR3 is TGTGCCAGCGGGACTCCGAATTCACCCCTCCACTTT.

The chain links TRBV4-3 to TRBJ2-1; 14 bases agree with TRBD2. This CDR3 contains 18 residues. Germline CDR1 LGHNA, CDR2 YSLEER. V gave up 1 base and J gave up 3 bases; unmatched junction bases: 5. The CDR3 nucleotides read TGCGCCAGCAGCCAAGGGACTAGCGGGGGGTCTGTCTACAATGAGCAGTTCTTC. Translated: CASSQGTSGGSVYNEQFF.

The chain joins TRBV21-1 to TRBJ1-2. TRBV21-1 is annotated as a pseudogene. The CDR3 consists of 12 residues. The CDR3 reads CASSNRGYGYTF. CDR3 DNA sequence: TGTGCCAGCAGCAATCGGGGTTATGGCTACACCTTC.

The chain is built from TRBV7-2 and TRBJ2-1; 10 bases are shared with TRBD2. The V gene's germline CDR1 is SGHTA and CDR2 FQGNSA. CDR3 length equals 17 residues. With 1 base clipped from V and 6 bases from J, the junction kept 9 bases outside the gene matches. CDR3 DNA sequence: TGTGCCAGCAGCTTAGGAGCGTCGGGACTAGCGCTCAATGAGCAGTTCTTC. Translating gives CASSLGASGLALNEQFF.

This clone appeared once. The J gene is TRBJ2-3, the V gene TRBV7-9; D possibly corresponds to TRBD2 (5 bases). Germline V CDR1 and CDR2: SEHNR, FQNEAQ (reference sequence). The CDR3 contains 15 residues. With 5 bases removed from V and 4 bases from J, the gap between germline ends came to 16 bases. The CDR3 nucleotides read TGTGCCAGCAGCGACCTCGGGGATAGGTCAGATACGCAGTATTTT. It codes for CASSDLGDRSDTQYF.

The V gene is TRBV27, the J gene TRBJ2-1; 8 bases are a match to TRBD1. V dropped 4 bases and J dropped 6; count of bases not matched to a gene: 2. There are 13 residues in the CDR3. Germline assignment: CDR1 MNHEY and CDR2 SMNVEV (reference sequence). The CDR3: CASSSDRANEQFF. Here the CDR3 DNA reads TGTGCCAGCAGTTCGGACAGGGCCAATGAGCAGTTCTTC.

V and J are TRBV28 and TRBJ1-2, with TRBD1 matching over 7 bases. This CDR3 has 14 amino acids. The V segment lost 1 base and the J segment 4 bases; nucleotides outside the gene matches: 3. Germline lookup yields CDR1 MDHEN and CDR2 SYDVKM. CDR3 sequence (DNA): TGTGCCAGCAGTTTATCCGGACAGGTCTATGGCTACACCTTC. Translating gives CASSLSGQVYGYTF.